This T cell receptor beta chain was captured by sequencing in a study of CD8+ T cells in alopecia areata. Whole-study findings and limits: Sharing of TCRs across patients appeared less clear than in mice, possibly for HLA-related reasons. Scalp samples also contribute reads from the resident alphabeta T cells found in normal skin.

Details on this clone: Antigen specificity is unknown. This specimen includes other DNA sequences encoding the same CDR3.

After isolation, RNA underwent reverse transcription to generate cDNA as the sequencing template. TCRdb's table, derived via immunoSEQ multiplex PCR, lists solely in-frame clones and lacks some. Seen here are 120,000 or so clones, about three fifths observed once, and the top ten hold roughly 30%. CDR1 and CDR2 from the germline V gene are GTSNPN and SVGIG (reference sequence). V lost 4 bases and J lost 1, with 8 bases in between. The CDR3 has 13 amino acids. Treatment described: oral pan-JAK inhibitor, 5-10 mg twice daily. Alopecia areata patients gave lesional scalp punch biopsies and peripheral blood samples. PBMCs were stained for CD3, CD4 and CD8, and CD4+ and CD8+ T cells were sorted.

This sequence joins TRBV30 and TRBJ1-5, with D possibly TRBD1 on 5 matching bases. The sequence derives from a human donor with alopecia areata. The input for sequencing was CD8+ T cells sorted from blood, taken at week 4, from a patient treated with tofacitinib. This CDR3 is CAWTGGSNQPQHF. CDR3 in DNA: TGTGCCTGGACGGGGGGGAGCAATCAGCCCCAGCATTTT.